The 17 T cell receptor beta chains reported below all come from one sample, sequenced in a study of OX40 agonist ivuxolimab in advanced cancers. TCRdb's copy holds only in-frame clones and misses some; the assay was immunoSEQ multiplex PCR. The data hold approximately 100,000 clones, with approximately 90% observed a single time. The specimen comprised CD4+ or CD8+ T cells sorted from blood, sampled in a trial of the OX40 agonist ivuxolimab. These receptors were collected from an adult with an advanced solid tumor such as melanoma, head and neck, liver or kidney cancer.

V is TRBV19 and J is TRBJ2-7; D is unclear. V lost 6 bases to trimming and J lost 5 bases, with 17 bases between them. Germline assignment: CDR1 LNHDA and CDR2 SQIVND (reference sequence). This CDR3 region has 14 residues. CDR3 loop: CASSHISRAHEQYF. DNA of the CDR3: TGTGCCAGTAGCCATATCAGTAGGGCTCACGAGCAGTACTTC.

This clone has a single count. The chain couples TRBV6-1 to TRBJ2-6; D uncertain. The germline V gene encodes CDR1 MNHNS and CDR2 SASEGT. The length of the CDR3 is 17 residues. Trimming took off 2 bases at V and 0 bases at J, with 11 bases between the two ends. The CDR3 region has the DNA TGTGCCAGCAGTGAAACTTTCAGGATCTCTGGGGCCAACGTCCTGACTTTC. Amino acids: CASSETFRISGANVLTF.

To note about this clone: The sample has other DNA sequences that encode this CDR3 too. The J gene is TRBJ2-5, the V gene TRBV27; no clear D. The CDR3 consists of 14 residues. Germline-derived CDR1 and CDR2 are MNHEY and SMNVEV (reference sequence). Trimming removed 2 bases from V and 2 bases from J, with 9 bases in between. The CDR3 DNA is TGTGCCAGCAGTTTAGGTTGGGAACAAGAGACCCAGTACTTC. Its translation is CASSLGWEQETQYF.

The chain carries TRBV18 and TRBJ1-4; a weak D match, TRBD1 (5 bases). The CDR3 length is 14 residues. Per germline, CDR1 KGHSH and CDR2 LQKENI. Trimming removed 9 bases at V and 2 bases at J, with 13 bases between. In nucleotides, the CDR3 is TGTGCCAGTCAGCGTGGGGCGACTAATGAAAAACTGTTTTTT. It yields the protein CASQRGATNEKLFF.

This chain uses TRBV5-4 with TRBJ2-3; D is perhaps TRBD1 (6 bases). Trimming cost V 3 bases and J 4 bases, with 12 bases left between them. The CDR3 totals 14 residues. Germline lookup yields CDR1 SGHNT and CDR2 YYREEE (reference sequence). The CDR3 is CASSSKQGADTQYF. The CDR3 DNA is TGTGCCAGCAGCTCTAAACAGGGAGCAGATACGCAGTATTTT. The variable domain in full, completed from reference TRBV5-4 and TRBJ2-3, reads ETGVTQSPTHLIKTRGQQVTLRCSSQSGHNTVSWYQQALGQGPQFIFQYYREEENGRGNFPPRFSGLQFPNYSSELNVNALELDDSALYLCASSSKQGADTQYFGPGTRLTVL.

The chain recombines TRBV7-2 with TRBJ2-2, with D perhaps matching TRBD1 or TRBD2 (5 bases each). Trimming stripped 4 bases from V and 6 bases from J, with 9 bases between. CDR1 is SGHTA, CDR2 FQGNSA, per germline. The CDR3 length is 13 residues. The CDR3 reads CASSSLGAGELFF. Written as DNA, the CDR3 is TGTGCCAGCAGCTCTTTGGGGGCCGGGGAGCTGTTTTTT.

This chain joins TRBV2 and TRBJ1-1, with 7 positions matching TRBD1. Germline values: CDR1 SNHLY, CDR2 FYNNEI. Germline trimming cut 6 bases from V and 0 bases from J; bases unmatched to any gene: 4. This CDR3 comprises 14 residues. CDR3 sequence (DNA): TGTGCCAGCAGGGACAGGTTTCTGAACACTGAAGCTTTCTTT. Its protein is CASRDRFLNTEAFF.

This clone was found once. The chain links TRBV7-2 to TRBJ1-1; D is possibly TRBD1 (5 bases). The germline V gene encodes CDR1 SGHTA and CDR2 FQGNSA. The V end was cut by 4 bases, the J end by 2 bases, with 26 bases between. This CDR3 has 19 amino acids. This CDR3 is CASSSLVFQGGKGNTEAFF. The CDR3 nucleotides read TGTGCCAGCAGCTCCCTAGTGTTCCAGGGTGGGAAGGGTAACACTGAAGCTTTCTTT.

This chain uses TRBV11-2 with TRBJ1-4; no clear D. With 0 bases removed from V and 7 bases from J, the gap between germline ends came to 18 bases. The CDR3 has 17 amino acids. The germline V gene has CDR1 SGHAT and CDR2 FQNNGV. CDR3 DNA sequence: TGTGCCAGCAGCTTAGACTTCTTCTCAGTAAGCGTTGAAAAACTGTTTTTT. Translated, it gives CASSLDFFSVSVEKLFF.

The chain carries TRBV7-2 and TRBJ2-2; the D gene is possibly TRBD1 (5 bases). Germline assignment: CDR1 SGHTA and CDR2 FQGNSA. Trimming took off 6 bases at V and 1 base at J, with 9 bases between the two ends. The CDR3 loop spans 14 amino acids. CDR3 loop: CASRRGQNTGELFF. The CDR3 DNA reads TGTGCCAGCAGACGAGGACAGAACACCGGGGAGCTGTTTTTT.

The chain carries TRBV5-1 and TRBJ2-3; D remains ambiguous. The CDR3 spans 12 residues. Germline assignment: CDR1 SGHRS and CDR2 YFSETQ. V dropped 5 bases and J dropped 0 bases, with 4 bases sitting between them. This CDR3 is CASRYSTDTQYF. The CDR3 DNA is TGCGCCAGCAGGTACAGCACAGATACGCAGTATTTT.

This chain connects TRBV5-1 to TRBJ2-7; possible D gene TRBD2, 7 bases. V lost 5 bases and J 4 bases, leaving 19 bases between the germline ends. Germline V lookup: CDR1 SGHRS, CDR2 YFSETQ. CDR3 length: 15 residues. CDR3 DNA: TGCGCCAGCAGTTCCTCGGGGGGCGGGTCGTACGAGCAGTACTTC. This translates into CASSSSGGGSYEQYF.

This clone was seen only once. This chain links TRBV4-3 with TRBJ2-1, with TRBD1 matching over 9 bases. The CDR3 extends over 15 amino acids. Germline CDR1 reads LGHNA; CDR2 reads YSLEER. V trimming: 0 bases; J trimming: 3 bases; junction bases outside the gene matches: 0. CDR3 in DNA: TGCGCCAGCAGCCAAGAGGGACAGGGCTACAATGAGCAGTTCTTC. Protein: CASSQEGQGYNEQFF.

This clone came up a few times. The CDR3 DNA follows: TGTGCCAGCAGTTTTGGACCTCAGCCCCAGCATTTT. Protein: CASSFGPQPQHF. The rearrangement links TRBV28 to TRBJ1-5, with D unclear. Germline V gene sequence: CDR1 MDHEN, CDR2 SYDVKM. V dropped 3 bases and J dropped 6 bases, with 6 bases sitting between them. CDR3 size: 12 residues.

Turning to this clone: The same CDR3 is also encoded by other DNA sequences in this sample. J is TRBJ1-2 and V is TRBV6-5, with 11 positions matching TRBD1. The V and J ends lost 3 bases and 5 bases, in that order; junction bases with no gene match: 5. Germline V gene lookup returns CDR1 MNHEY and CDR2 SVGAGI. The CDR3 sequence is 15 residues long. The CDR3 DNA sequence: TGTGCCAGCAGTTATTCGGGACAGGGGGGATATGGCTACACCTTC. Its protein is CASSYSGQGGYGYTF.

The CDR3 bases are TGTGCCAGCAGTTCAGGGCTTTCGAGCTCTGGGGCCAACGTCCTGACTTTC. This codes for CASSSGLSSSGANVLTF. The gene calls are TRBV28 and TRBJ2-6, with D possibly being TRBD1 (5 bases). The CDR3 covers 17 residues. CDR1 is MDHEN, CDR2 SYDVKM, per germline. V lost 4 bases and J 0 bases, leaving 13 bases between the germline ends.

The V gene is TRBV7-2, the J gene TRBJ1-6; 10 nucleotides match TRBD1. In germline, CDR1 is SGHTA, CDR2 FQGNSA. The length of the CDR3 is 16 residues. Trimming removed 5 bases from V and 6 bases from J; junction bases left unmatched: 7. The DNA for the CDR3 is TGTGCCAGCAGCCGGGACAGGGGTGTATTTAATTCACCCCTCCACTTT. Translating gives CASSRDRGVFNSPLHF.